The rows below give T cell receptor beta chains drawn from one sample of a study of blood T cell repertoires in COVID-19. The method was immunoSEQ multiplex PCR; TCRdb's version includes in-frame clones alone and lacks a portion of them. The table lists about 240,000 clones, 75% to 90% of them singletons. The source material was peripheral blood. The receptors stem from a woman older than 75 with COVID-19, enrolled during active disease. Both conserved end residues are part of each CDR3. D genes are given only for firm matches.

CDR3nt | CDR3aa | d_gene | j_gene | v_gene
TGTGCCAGCTCACCCGTCCCGGGACAGGGTTCAGGAGGACAGCAGTACTTC | CASSPVPGQGSGGQQYF | TRBD1 | TRBJ2-7 | TRBV18
TGTGCCAGCACCATCCGAGGGCTCGGGAACACTGAAGCTTTCTTT | CASTIRGLGNTEAFF | - | TRBJ1-1 | TRBV2
TGTGCCTGGAGTGGAGATAATGAAAAACTGTTTTTT | CAWSGDNEKLFF | - | TRBJ1-4 | TRBV30
TGTGCCAGCAGCCAAGGTACGGGCGAGCAGTACTTC | CASSQGTGEQYF | - | TRBJ2-7 | TRBV3-1/TRBV3-2
TGTGCCAGCAGCGTAGCTGGGGGGAAAAATTCACCCCTCCACTTT | CASSVAGGKNSPLHF | - | TRBJ1-6 | TRBV9
TGCGCCAGCAGTGAGGGATTTCGGGAAGAGCAGTACTTC | CASSEGFREEQYF | - | TRBJ2-7 | TRBV10-1
TGTGCGAGCCGCCTAAAAAACATTCAGTACTTC | CASRLKNIQYF | - | TRBJ2-4 | TRBV6-5
TGTGCCAGCAGCACTAGCGGCCGGCGGGCCGGGGAGCTGTTTTTT | CASSTSGRRAGELFF | TRBD2 | TRBJ2-2 | TRBV7-2
TGTGCCAGCAGTGCACAGGTACCCCCTTCGGCCAATCAGCCCCAGCATTTT | CASSAQVPPSANQPQHF | - | TRBJ1-5 | TRBV6-1
TGTGCCAGCAGCCCGGGACTAGTAACCCACGAGCAGTACTTC | CASSPGLVTHEQYF | TRBD2 | TRBJ2-7 | TRBV7-2
TGTGCCAGCAGCCCGCCAGGTTTCTACTACGAGCAGTACTTC | CASSPPGFYYEQYF | - | TRBJ2-7 | TRBV6-5
TGCAGCGTGCAAAGGGGTATCGACACTGAAGCTTTCTTT | CSVQRGIDTEAFF | - | TRBJ1-1 | TRBV29-1
TGTGCCAGCAGTGAATCGGGAAGCAGTGGCTACACCTTC | CASSESGSSGYTF | - | TRBJ1-2 | TRBV25-1
TGTGCCAGCAGCTCCCGGGACAGGCGAGACTATGGCTACACCTTC | CASSSRDRRDYGYTF | TRBD1 | TRBJ1-2 | TRBV7-8
TGCAGCGTTGGATGGCTACAGGGCCAAGATACGCAGTATTTT | CSVGWLQGQDTQYF | - | TRBJ2-3 | TRBV29-1
TGTGCCAGCCGGGACAGGAGGCGCACAGATACGCAGTATTTT | CASRDRRRTDTQYF | TRBD1 | TRBJ2-3 | TRBV19
TGTGCCACCAGCAGAGATCACGGACAACAGCCCTATGGCTACACCTTC | CATSRDHGQQPYGYTF | - | TRBJ1-2 | TRBV15